This entry features one T cell receptor (beta chain) sequence. The CDR3 covers 15 residues. The table came from immunoSEQ multiplex PCR; TCRdb's copy has only in-frame clones and leaves some out. This repertoire shows 65,000 to 70,000 clones, 87% found once; its top ten account for under 3.5%. This specimen comes from a study of OX40 agonist ivuxolimab in advanced cancers. Study as a whole: Hepatocellular carcinoma, melanoma, renal cell or head and neck cancer occurred in dose-escalation patients.

Any history of autoimmune disease or systemic immunosuppression disqualified patients. Source: CD4+ or CD8+ T cells sorted from blood, taken in a trial of the OX40 agonist ivuxolimab. V is TRBV21-1 and J is TRBJ2-7; TRBD2, the table's D call, was not compared with the DNA. TRBV21-1 is a listed pseudogene. This clonotype originated in an adult with an advanced solid tumor such as melanoma, head and neck, liver or kidney cancer. For the CDR3, the DNA is TGTGCCAGCAACATTGTCCGGGACTACCTATACGAGCAGTACTTC. Protein: CASNIVRDYLYEQYF.